The entry that follows covers one TCR beta chain sequence. Its antigen is unknown. The data derive from a study of cytomegalovirus exposure and HLA in healthy donors. Study observations and caveats: In a later analysis, TCR beta V- and J-gene trimming was associated with a missense DCLRE1C variant.

Primers included in the PCR were 60 Vbeta and 13 Jbeta primers. Repertoires were generated with immunoSEQ multiplex PCR, while TCRdb's copy carries only in-frame clones and drops some. The sample contains 170,000 or so clones, roughly 80% of which appear only once. This CDR3 is built from 13 residues. The germline gives CDR1 MDHEN, CDR2 SYDVKM. V is TRBV28 and J is TRBJ2-5, with D perhaps matching TRBD1 (6 bases). The DNA end is more similar to TRBJ2-7, so the J call may be wrong. The TCR comes from a man younger than 35 in good health and CMV-seronegative. The sequenced material came from PBMCs. The CDR3 region is CASSRWTAHEQYF. CDR3 bases: TGTGCCAGCAGTCGATGGACAGCCCACGAGCAGTACTTC.